These T cell receptor beta chains were read from a single sample in a study of radiation and T cells in renal cell carcinoma. Profiling relied on immunoSEQ multiplex PCR, and the TCRdb table lists in-frame clones only, not all of them. The top ten hold about 7.2% of the sample, which has around 100,000 clones, approximately 80% seen once. Specimen: blood, collected from a patient whose treatment included radiotherapy and nephrectomy. The receptors originated from a man between 60 and 75 years old with renal cell carcinoma. Both conserved end residues are part of each CDR3. A D gene is named only where the DNA matches it firmly. Part of the rows lack a size; the others show once, few, many or a class for expanded clones.

length,V,D,size,J,CDR3,DNA
16,TRBV4-2,TRBD2,-,TRBJ2-3,CASSQATSGRGDTQYF,TGTGCCAGCAGCCAAGCGACTAGCGGGAGAGGGGATACGCAGTATTTT
13,TRBV27,-,-,TRBJ1-5,CASSFSVNQPQHF,TGTGCCAGCAGTTTTTCGGTCAATCAGCCCCAGCATTTT
16,TRBV5-1,TRBD2,-,TRBJ2-3,CASSRGAGGPTDTQYF,TGCGCCAGCAGCAGGGGAGCGGGAGGCCCCACAGATACGCAGTATTTT
12,TRBV5-1,-,-,TRBJ1-1,CASGGGDTEAFF,TGCGCCAGCGGGGGTGGCGACACTGAAGCTTTCTTT
16,TRBV6-7,-,-,TRBJ2-6,CASSSWGPSGANVLTF,TGTGCCAGCAGCTCTTGGGGACCCTCTGGGGCCAACGTCCTGACTTTC
17,TRBV27,TRBD2,-,TRBJ2-7,CASSFYSGTSGRFQQYF,TGTGCCAGCAGTTTCTACTCCGGGACTAGCGGGAGGTTTCAGCAGTACTTC
15,TRBV4-3,TRBD2,once,TRBJ2-7,CASSQDLLAGYEQYF,TGCGCCAGCAGCCAAGATCTCCTAGCGGGGTACGAGCAGTACTTC
13,TRBV7-3,-,-,TRBJ2-2,CASRFTGTGELFF,TGTGCCAGCAGGTTTACAGGGACCGGGGAGCTGTTTTTT
14,TRBV7-9,-,-,TRBJ2-7,CASSLSIPNGEQYF,TGTGCCAGCAGCTTAAGCATCCCCAACGGCGAGCAGTACTTC
14,TRBV4-3,-,-,TRBJ1-4,CASSQDLTNEKLFF,TGCGCCAGCAGCCAAGATTTAACTAATGAAAAACTGTTTTTT
14,TRBV4-2,-,-,TRBJ2-5,CASSQDPGEETQYF,TGTGCCAGCAGCCAAGATCCCGGGGAAGAGACCCAGTACTTC
13,TRBV7-9,-,-,TRBJ1-2,CASSLSQNYGYTF,TGTGCCAGCAGCTTATCTCAGAACTATGGCTACACCTTC
17,TRBV2,-,-,TRBJ2-5,CASSEVVSLRGEETQYF,TGTGCCAGCAGTGAAGTCGTCTCCCTTAGGGGGGAAGAGACCCAGTACTTC
14,TRBV18,TRBD1,once,TRBJ1-2,CASSPDREYYGYTF,TGTGCCAGCTCACCGGACAGGGAGTACTATGGCTACACCTTC
16,TRBV27,-,-,TRBJ2-3,CASSLWGSPSTDTQYF,TGTGCCAGCAGTTTATGGGGGTCTCCTAGCACAGATACGCAGTATTTT
16,TRBV4-1,-,-,TRBJ2-7,CASSQQTGSEGYEQYF,TGCGCCAGCAGCCAACAGACGGGCTCTGAGGGCTACGAGCAGTACTTC
16,TRBV18,-,-,TRBJ1-1,CASSSPTGTGDTEAFF,TGTGCCAGCTCGTCGCCAACCGGGACTGGGGACACTGAAGCTTTCTTT
14,TRBV11-3,-,-,TRBJ2-7,CASSGLGERYEQYF,TGTGCCAGCAGCGGTCTAGGAGAGAGATACGAGCAGTACTTC
16,TRBV7-9,-,once,TRBJ2-1,CASSIRPGGQGNEQFF,TGTGCCAGCAGCATACGTCCGGGGGGCCAGGGCAATGAGCAGTTCTTC
13,TRBV5-6,TRBD1,-,TRBJ1-1,CASSFDRDAEAFF,TGTGCCAGCAGCTTTGACAGGGATGCTGAAGCTTTCTTT
12,TRBV30,-,-,TRBJ2-3,CAWGGYWDTQYF,TGTGCCTGGGGAGGGTACTGGGATACGCAGTATTTT
14,TRBV13,-,-,TRBJ1-1,CASSLWGRGTEAFF,TGTGCCAGCAGCTTGTGGGGTCGGGGCACTGAAGCTTTCTTT
16,TRBV11-3,-,-,TRBJ2-2,CASSLVAEENTGELFF,TGTGCCAGCAGCTTAGTAGCGGAGGAGAACACCGGGGAGCTGTTTTTT
12,TRBV6-6,-,-,TRBJ2-2,CASSYSIGELFF,TGTGCCAGCAGTTACTCGATCGGGGAGCTGTTTTTT
14,TRBV11-3,-,-,TRBJ2-2,CASSLEAATGELFF,TGTGCCAGCAGCTTAGAGGCCGCCACCGGGGAGCTGTTTTTT
13,TRBV19,-,-,TRBJ1-1,CASSMRRGAEAFF,TGTGCCAGTAGTATGCGACGGGGGGCTGAAGCTTTCTTT
14,TRBV11-3,-,once,TRBJ2-2,CASSFVTNTGELFF,TGTGCCAGCAGCTTCGTAACGAACACCGGGGAGCTGTTTTTT
15,TRBV5-1,TRBD2,once,TRBJ2-1,CASSGVAGVYNEQFF,TGCGCCAGCAGCGGTGTAGCGGGAGTTTACAATGAGCAGTTCTTC
15,TRBV15,-,-,TRBJ1-2,CATSRDLQGRDGYTF,TGTGCCACCAGCAGAGATCTGCAGGGGCGGGATGGCTACACCTTC
14,TRBV10-3,TRBD2,-,TRBJ2-1,CAISQLAGGSEQFF,TGTGCCATCAGTCAATTAGCGGGAGGTAGTGAGCAGTTCTTC
15,TRBV21-1,-,-,TRBJ1-5,CASSKAPAGRQPQHF,TGTGCCAGCAGCAAAGCGCCGGCAGGGCGACAGCCCCAGCATTTT
19,TRBV2,TRBD2,-,TRBJ2-1,CASTVTSGRAATPYNEQFF,TGTGCCAGCACTGTGACTAGCGGGAGGGCCGCAACTCCCTACAATGAGCAGTTCTTC
16,TRBV5-8,-,-,TRBJ1-3,CASSNPGFTSGNTIYF,TGTGCCAGCAGCAACCCGGGCTTCACCTCTGGAAACACCATATATTTT
14,TRBV27,-,-,TRBJ2-5,CASSSTGLQETQYF,TGTGCCAGCAGTTCGACAGGTCTACAAGAGACCCAGTACTTC
13,TRBV6-5,TRBD1,many,TRBJ1-2,CASRAQGYYGYTF,TGTGCCAGCAGGGCACAGGGGTACTATGGCTACACCTTC
13,TRBV6-5,-,-,TRBJ2-1,CASSYSVGNEQFF,TGTGCCAGCAGTTACTCTGTTGGCAATGAGCAGTTCTTC
16,TRBV28,TRBD2,-,TRBJ2-1,CASSPPGLAGYNEQFF,TGTGCCAGCAGTCCTCCGGGACTAGCGGGCTACAATGAGCAGTTCTTC
14,TRBV28,-,-,TRBJ1-2,CASSIPGTHAGYTF,TGTGCCAGCAGCATACCCGGGACCCACGCTGGCTACACCTTC
18,TRBV7-9,TRBD2,once,TRBJ2-3,CASSLVWGERERTDTQYF,TGTGCCAGCAGCTTAGTCTGGGGGGAGCGGGAAAGGACAGATACGCAGTATTTT
15,TRBV12-5,TRBD2,few,TRBJ2-7,CASGPWTSGPYEQYF,TGTGCTAGTGGTCCCTGGACTAGCGGCCCCTACGAGCAGTACTTC
15,TRBV5-1,-,once,TRBJ1-4,CASSLSTVKGEKLFF,TGCGCCAGCAGCTTGTCCACAGTAAAGGGGGAAAAACTGTTTTTT
13,TRBV7-2,-,few,TRBJ1-1,CASSKMVNTEAFF,TGTGCCAGCAGCAAAATGGTGAACACTGAAGCTTTCTTT
15,TRBV4-2,-,few,TRBJ2-6,CASSQEGSGANVLTF,TGTGCCAGCAGCCAAGAAGGCTCTGGGGCCAACGTCCTGACTTTC
14,TRBV6-6,-,-,TRBJ1-2,CATMDKLTNYGYTF,TGTGCCACCATGGACAAACTTACAAACTATGGCTACACCTTC
17,TRBV9,TRBD2,-,TRBJ2-3,CASSGRLATGSTDTQYF,TGTGCCAGCAGCGGACGACTAGCGACGGGTAGCACAGATACGCAGTATTTT